The rows below give T cell receptor beta chains drawn from one sample of a study of CD8+CD57+ T cells in acquired aplastic anemia. Via MiXCR, TCRdb re-called the reads, giving one row per CDR3 protein. The sample lists under 200,000 distinct CDR3 sequences, just under 65% occurring once. The specimen sequenced was sorted CD4+, CD8+, or CD8+CD57+ T cells (not recorded which) from PBMCs. The receptors were gathered from a human donor in good health. CDR3s include the opening cysteine and the closing phenylalanine or tryptophan. The D gene is left open where the match is weak. Expanded clones are given a class, and other clones once, few, many or no size at all.

D: -
size: -
V: TRBV19
J: TRBJ2-5
CDR3: CASSMDGEETQYF
DNA: TGTGCCAGTAGTATGGATGGGGAAGAGACCCAGTACTTC

D: TRBD1
size: many
V: TRBV7-9
J: TRBJ1-3
CDR3: CASRDDRVPGNTIYF
DNA: TGTGCCAGCAGGGACGACAGGGTTCCTGGAAACACCATATATTTT

D: -
size: -
V: TRBV9
J: TRBJ2-3
CDR3: CASSNPRIAVSDKQYF
DNA: TGTGCCAGCAGCAACCCCAGGATAGCGGTGTCAGATAAGCAGTATTTT

D: -
size: -
V: TRBV10-3
J: TRBJ1-5
CDR3: CATAGQTFRVNQPQHF
DNA: TGTGCCACCGCGGGACAAACTTTTAGGGTAAATCAGCCCCAGCATTTT

D: -
size: -
V: TRBV10-3
J: TRBJ2-7
CDR3: CAISGNSYEQYF
DNA: TGTGCCATCAGCGGCAACTCCTACGAGCAGTACTTC

D: -
size: -
V: TRBV6-8
J: TRBJ1-1
CDR3: CASSYLPAGENTEAFF
DNA: TGTGCCAGCAGTTATCTCCCGGCAGGGGAAAACACTGAAGCTTTCTTT

D: TRBD1
size: once
V: TRBV29-1
J: TRBJ1-6
CDR3: CSARAGTAPYNSPLHF
DNA: TGCAGTGCTAGAGCAGGGACAGCTCCCTATAATTCACCCCTCCACTTT

D: -
size: -
V: TRBV25-1
J: TRBJ2-3
CDR3: CASSEGHRTDTQYF
DNA: TGTGCCAGCAGTGAGGGGCACAGGACAGATACGCAGTATTTT

D: -
size: -
V: TRBV15
J: TRBJ2-3
CDR3: CATSRELGGRGSTDTQYF
DNA: TGTGCCACCAGCAGAGAGCTAGGGGGAAGGGGGAGCACAGATACGCAGTATTTT

D: -
size: once
V: TRBV10-2
J: TRBJ1-2
CDR3: CASTQGRTYGYTF
DNA: TGCGCCAGCACCCAGGGACGAACCTATGGCTACACCTTC

D: -
size: many
V: TRBV6-6
J: TRBJ2-5
CDR3: CASSSAAGELETQYF
DNA: TGTGCCAGCAGTTCGGCGGCAGGGGAGTTGGAGACCCAGTACTTC

D: -
size: -
V: TRBV5-1
J: TRBJ1-3
CDR3: CASSTDTFSGNTIYF
DNA: TGTGCCAGCAGCACAGATACCTTCTCTGGAAACACCATATATTTT

D: -
size: -
V: TRBV7-2
J: TRBJ1-1
CDR3: CASSFVQAPNTEAFF
DNA: TGTGCCAGCAGCTTCGTCCAGGCCCCGAACACTGAAGCTTTCTTT

D: -
size: -
V: TRBV7-6
J: TRBJ2-7
CDR3: CASSQGHTRTYEQYF
DNA: TGTGCCAGCAGCCAAGGGCACACAAGGACCTACGAGCAGTACTTC

D: TRBD2
size: -
V: TRBV7-6
J: TRBJ2-3
CDR3: CASSLYQTSGDTQYF
DNA: TGTGCCAGCAGCTTATACCAGACTAGCGGAGATACGCAGTATTTT

D: -
size: -
V: TRBV15
J: TRBJ1-6
CDR3: CATSGDLGRNSPLHF
DNA: TGTGCCACCAGCGGAGATCTTGGCAGAAATTCACCCCTCCACTTT

D: TRBD2
size: -
V: TRBV20-1
J: TRBJ2-7
CDR3: CSARDPASSGSSEQYF
DNA: TGCAGTGCTAGAGATCCCGCTTCTAGCGGGAGTAGCGAGCAGTACTTC

D: TRBD2
size: -
V: TRBV2
J: TRBJ2-3
CDR3: CASSVGTSGGADTQYF
DNA: TGTGCCAGCAGTGTCGGGACTAGCGGGGGAGCAGATACGCAGTATTTT